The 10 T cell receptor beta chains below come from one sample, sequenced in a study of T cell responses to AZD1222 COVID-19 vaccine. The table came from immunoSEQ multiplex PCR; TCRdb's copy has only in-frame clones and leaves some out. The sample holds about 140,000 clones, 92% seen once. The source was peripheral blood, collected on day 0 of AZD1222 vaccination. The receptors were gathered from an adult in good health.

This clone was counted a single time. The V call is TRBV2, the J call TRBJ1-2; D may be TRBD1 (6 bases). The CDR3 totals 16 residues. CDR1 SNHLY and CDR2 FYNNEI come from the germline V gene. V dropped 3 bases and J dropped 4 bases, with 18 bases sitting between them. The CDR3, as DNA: TGTGCCAGCAGTGATCCCCGCCGCGGGGGGCTCTATGGCTACACCTTC. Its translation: CASSDPRRGGLYGYTF.

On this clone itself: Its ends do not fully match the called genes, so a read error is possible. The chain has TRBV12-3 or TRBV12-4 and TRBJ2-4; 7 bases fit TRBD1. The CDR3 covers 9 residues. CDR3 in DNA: TGTGCCAGCTTGACAGGGAAGCCTTTC. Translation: CASLTGKPF.

CDR3 DNA: TGTGCCAGTAGTAGGACAGACGGGGAGCTGTTTTTT. Protein: CASSRTDGELFF. This chain uses TRBV19 with TRBJ2-2, with TRBD1 as a possible D gene (6 bases). Trimming shortened V by 4 bases and J by 7 bases, and 7 bases separated the two germline ends. Germline loops: CDR1 LNHDA, CDR2 SQIVND (reference sequence). The CDR3 totals 12 residues.

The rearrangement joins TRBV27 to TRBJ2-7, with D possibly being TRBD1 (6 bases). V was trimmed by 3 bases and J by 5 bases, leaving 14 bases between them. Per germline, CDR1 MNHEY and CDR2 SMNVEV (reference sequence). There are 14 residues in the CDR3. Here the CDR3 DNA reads TGTGCCAGCAGTTTGGGCCACCCAGGGGACGAGCAGTACTTC. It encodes CASSLGHPGDEQYF.

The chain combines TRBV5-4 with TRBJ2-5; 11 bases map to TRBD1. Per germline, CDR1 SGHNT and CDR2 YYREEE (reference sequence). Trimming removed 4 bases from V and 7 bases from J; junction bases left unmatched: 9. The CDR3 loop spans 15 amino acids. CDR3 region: CASSIGQGAWGTQYF. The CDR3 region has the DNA TGTGCCAGCAGCATCGGACAGGGGGCCTGGGGGACCCAGTACTTC.

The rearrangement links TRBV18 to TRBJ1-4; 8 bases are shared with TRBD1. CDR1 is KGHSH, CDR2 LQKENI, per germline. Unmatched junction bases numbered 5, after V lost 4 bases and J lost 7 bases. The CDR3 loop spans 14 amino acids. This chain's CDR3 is CASSRGTGGEKLFF. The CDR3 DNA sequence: TGTGCCAGCTCACGAGGAACAGGGGGTGAAAAACTGTTTTTT.

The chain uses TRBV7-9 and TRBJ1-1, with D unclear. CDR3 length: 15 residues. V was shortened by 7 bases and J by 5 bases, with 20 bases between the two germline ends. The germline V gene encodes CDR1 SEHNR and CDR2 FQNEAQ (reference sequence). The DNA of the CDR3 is TGTGCCAGCACCTTTCCTGCAGGTCGTGGAACTGAAGCTTTCTTT. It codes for CASTFPAGRGTEAFF.

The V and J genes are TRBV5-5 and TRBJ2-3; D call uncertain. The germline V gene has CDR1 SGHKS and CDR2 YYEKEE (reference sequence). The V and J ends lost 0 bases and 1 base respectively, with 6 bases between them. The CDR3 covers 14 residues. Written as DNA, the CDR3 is TGTGCCAGCAGCTTGGATTTCGGCACAGATACGCAGTATTTT. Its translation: CASSLDFGTDTQYF.

CDR3 amino acids: CASSLQAGEGEQFF. The CDR3 nucleotides are TGCGCCAGCAGCTTGCAAGCGGGAGAGGGTGAGCAGTTCTTC. The chain combines TRBV5-1 with TRBJ2-1; the match to TRBD2 covers 8 bases. With 1 base clipped from V and 9 bases from J, the junction kept 6 bases outside the gene matches. CDR1 and CDR2 from the germline V gene are SGHRS and YFSETQ. CDR3 length equals 14 residues.

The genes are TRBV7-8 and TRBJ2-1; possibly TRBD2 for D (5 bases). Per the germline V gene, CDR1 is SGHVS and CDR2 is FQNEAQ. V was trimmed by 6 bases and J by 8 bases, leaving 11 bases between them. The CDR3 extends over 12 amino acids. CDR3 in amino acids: CASRGREDEQFF. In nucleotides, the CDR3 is TGTGCCAGCAGGGGGAGAGAGGATGAGCAGTTCTTC.